This T cell receptor (beta chain) was profiled in a study of tumor-infiltrating lymphocytes in primary liver carcinoma (dated by TCRdb to the late 2010s). Background on the whole study: Of the five patients (three men and two women, aged 30 to 69 years), four had hepatocellular carcinoma and one had combined HCC and intrahepatic cholangiocarcinoma. A total of some 35 specimens from 5 patients went through TCRbeta repertoire sequencing, namely 25 tumor regions, 5 adjacent noncancerous liver tissues and 5 peripheral blood samples. Reproducibility between technical replicate repertoires was high, with correlation coefficients above 0.98 and mean shared-clone rates approximately 0.91. Each sample produced about 3.5 to 7.5 million productive TCRbeta reads, and read depth showed no significant difference between tissue types. The five patients had tumors of stage T1-T3 N0M0, with maximum diameters ranging from about 4 to 11 cm. For each liver tumor, the study sampled five regions along with adjacent normal tissue and blood, and applied TCRbeta repertoire sequencing, expression microarrays and whole-exome sequencing. Study-wide conclusions, independent of this receptor: The study included only four to six patients, and the authors note findings should be validated in a larger study. Consistent with antigen-driven expansion, pairs of tumor regions showed higher repertoire overlap (mean around 36%) than either tumor-adjacent pairs (approximately 17%) or tumor-blood pairs (about 14%). Only the TCR beta chain was sequenced, which likely underestimates true repertoire diversity because unpaired alpha chains were not captured. Compared with blood, tumors had a significantly larger share of the repertoire taken up by the top 250 clones (p = 0.039). Since the samples were bulk and unsorted, there was no way to compare CD4+ and CD8+ T cell repertoires.

A constant-region primer and ProtoScript II reverse transcriptase were used to reverse-transcribe TCRbeta-specific cDNA from roughly 480 ng total RNA. The TCRbeta libraries were prepared through three rounds of nested multiplex PCR following a slightly modified ARM-PCR procedure. The first two PCR rounds used multiplex TRBV1-TRBV30 forward primers with a Cbeta reverse primer, each for around 10 cycles. A final 25-cycle PCR with Deep VentR polymerase added sample barcodes and Illumina adapters. Before sequencing, amplicons of 200-500 bp were purified from gel using a QIAquick gel extraction kit. An Illumina HiSeq 2500 was used to sequence the TCRbeta amplicons, generating 250-bp paired-end reads. In the original analysis: Trimmomatic v0.33 was used to quality-trim the reads, and FLASH v1.2.11 was used to merge paired reads so that full CDR3 sequences could be recovered. V, D and J germline segments were assigned to the rearranged TCRbeta sequences by MiGEC v1.2.1b. Clonotype statistics and Shannon-Wiener diversity indices were computed with VDJtools v1.0.0. To reduce sampling bias, subsequent analyses other than the diversity analysis used only the 250 most abundant clonotypes in each sample. TCRdb ran its own pipeline on the public reads, namely fastp trimming at Q25 and MiXCR clone calling, and kept in-frame beta chains. Rows merge per CDR3 protein into single entries with the most common DNA and genes. TCRdb's processing, not the study's, gives the V and J calls here. This sample has 80,000 or so distinct CDR3 sequences in its table, and under 75% of those were observed once. The ten largest make up 26% of the sample.

Counted from cysteine to phenylalanine, this CDR3 has 13 amino acids. The CDR3 DNA has 39 bases and is translated from base 1. A word on this clonotype: The target of this receptor is not known. The junction departs from the called germline gene at one end, perhaps through a read error.

Without any cell sorting, total RNA and DNA were co-extracted from roughly 20-30 mg of bulk tissue using the AllPrep DNA/RNA mini kit. Between late 2015 and early 2016, roughly 5 patients in China with histopathologically diagnosed primary liver carcinoma had their tumors surgically resected. Chronic HBV infection was present in the patients, and the patients were treatment-naive at sampling. Fresh tumor and adjacent tissue pieces were bisected, with one half stored in RNAlater at -80 degrees C and the other half sent for histology. Recombination linked TRBV12-3 or TRBV12-4 to TRBJ1-1; possibly the D gene is TRBD1, per 6 matching bases. Input material: tumor-adjacent normal liver tissue. The sequence was collected from a man aged 40-55 years with primary liver carcinoma and hepatitis B virus infection. CDR3 region: CGSVGTRNTEALF. In nucleotides, the sequence is TGTGGCAGCGTCGGGACAAGGAACACTGAAGCTTTATTT.